The next 28 T cell receptor beta chains were all read from a single sample in a study of blood T cell repertoires in COVID-19. Measured with immunoSEQ multiplex PCR; TCRdb has only the in-frame clones, and not every one. The sample yields around 12,000 clones, around 90% seen once. The sequencing input was peripheral blood. The receptors come from a human donor in a cohort sampled during active COVID-19.

The chain joins TRBV12-5 to TRBJ2-2; 10 nucleotides align to TRBD2. Germline CDR1 and CDR2: LGHNT and FRNRAP. The CDR3 has 14 residues. J lost 4 bases, V lost 6 bases, and 2 bases had no gene match. The CDR3 nucleotides read TGTGCTAGTGGCCGACTAGCGGGCACCGGGGAGCTGTTTTTT. Translating gives CASGRLAGTGELFF.

This rearrangement joins TRBV5-1 to TRBJ2-2; 9 bases agree with TRBD2. There are 14 residues in the CDR3. The germline V gene has CDR1 SGHRS and CDR2 YFSETQ. V lost 5 bases to trimming and J lost 7 bases; unmatched junction nucleotides: 6. CDR3: CASRGLALDGELFF. CDR3 in DNA: TGCGCCAGCAGAGGACTAGCGTTGGACGGGGAGCTGTTTTTT.

The CDR3 sequence: CAISALSGGYDEQFF. The CDR3, as DNA: TGTGCCATCAGTGCTCTAAGCGGGGGATACGATGAGCAGTTCTTC. The V call is TRBV10-3, the J call TRBJ2-1, with 8 positions matching TRBD2. The CDR3 covers 15 residues. The trim removed 4 bases at V and 8 bases at J, leaving 10 bases unmatched. CDR1 and CDR2 (germline): ENHRY, SYGVKD.

This chain uses TRBV19 with TRBJ2-3; 7 bases agree with TRBD2. Germline trimming cut 3 bases from V and 6 bases from J; bases unmatched to any gene: 6. In germline, CDR1 is LNHDA, CDR2 SQIVND (reference sequence). The CDR3 extends over 14 amino acids. Here the CDR3 reads CASSMGRERDTQYF. CDR3 bases: TGTGCCAGTAGTATGGGGCGGGAGAGGGATACGCAGTATTTT.

This chain links TRBV12-5 with TRBJ2-5; tentatively, D is TRBD1 (5 bases). Germline CDR1 reads LGHNT; CDR2 reads FRNRAP. V was trimmed by 1 base and J by 5 bases, leaving 14 bases between them. The CDR3 sequence is 15 residues long. CDR3: CASGLAPTATETQYF. CDR3 coding DNA: TGTGCTAGTGGTTTGGCCCCGACAGCTACGGAGACCCAGTACTTC.

The chain carries TRBV28 and TRBJ1-2; D is uncertain. Looked up from germline, CDR1 is MDHEN and CDR2 is SYDVKM. V was shortened by 4 bases and J by 8 bases, with 14 bases between the two germline ends. The CDR3 consists of 13 residues. The CDR3 region is CASSSGPNWGYTF. The CDR3 DNA reads as TGTGCCAGCAGTTCTGGGCCGAATTGGGGCTACACCTTC.

This sequence joins TRBV25-1 and TRBJ2-7, with 10 bases fitting TRBD1. This CDR3 region has 17 residues. In germline, CDR1 is MGHDK, CDR2 SYGVNS. V lost 2 bases, J lost 3 bases, and 10 bases stayed unmatched. The CDR3 sequence: CASSEGDRGLFRYEQYF. In DNA form, the CDR3 reads TGTGCCAGCAGTGAAGGAGACAGGGGGCTATTCCGCTACGAGCAGTACTTC.

The genes are TRBV5-1 and TRBJ2-2; D might be TRBD2 (5 bases). The V and J ends lost 0 bases and 7 bases respectively, with 10 bases between them. This CDR3 contains 14 residues. Looked up from germline, CDR1 is SGHRS and CDR2 is YFSETQ. CDR3 bases: TGCGCCAGCAGCTTGGAGAGGGTAGGCGGGGAGCTGTTTTTT. Translation gives CASSLERVGGELFF.

V is TRBV15 and J is TRBJ2-6; maybe TRBD1 (5 bases). The CDR3 has 16 residues. CDR1 and CDR2 (germline): LNHNV, YYDKDF (reference sequence). With 3 bases removed from V and 2 bases from J, the gap between germline ends came to 11 bases. In nucleotides, the CDR3 is TGTGCCACCAGCAGGGTGCGACAGCCTGGGGCCAACGTCCTGACTTTC. Amino acid sequence: CATSRVRQPGANVLTF.

The chain employs TRBV19 and TRBJ1-1; 7 positions agree with TRBD1. The germline gives CDR1 LNHDA, CDR2 SQIVND (reference sequence). This CDR3 is built from 15 residues. The junction had 7 bases not matched to a gene; V was cut back by 5 bases and J by 1 base. The CDR3 sequence is CASSPNHRGNTEAFF. CDR3 sequence (DNA): TGTGCCAGTAGTCCGAACCACAGGGGGAACACTGAAGCTTTCTTT.

The chain recombines TRBV5-8 with TRBJ2-2, with a possible D match to TRBD1 (6 bases). Germline loops: CDR1 SGHTS, CDR2 YDEGEE. The CDR3 totals 15 residues. The V gene lost 3 bases and the J gene lost 5 bases, with 14 bases spanning the gap. CDR3 bases: TGTGCCAGCAGCTCCAGACAGGTGGGGACCGGGGAGCTGTTTTTT. Protein sequence: CASSSRQVGTGELFF. The full variable domain, with the rest looked up from reference TRBV5-8 and TRBJ2-2, is EAGVTQSPTHLIKTRGQQATLRCSPISGHTSVYWYQQALGLGLQFLLWYDEGEERNRGNFPPRFSGRQFPNYSSELNVNALELEDSALYLCASSSRQVGTGELFFGEGSRLTVL.

This clone came up once. The genes are TRBV7-8 and TRBJ2-1; TRBD1 agrees at 7 bases. Germline V gene data show CDR1 as SGHVS and CDR2 as FQNEAQ. J gave up 5 bases and V 5 bases, and 6 bases lay outside the gene matches. The CDR3 spans 14 residues. The CDR3: CASSPATGDNEQFF. The DNA for the CDR3 is TGTGCCAGCAGCCCCGCTACAGGGGACAATGAGCAGTTCTTC. Complete variable domain (other parts from reference TRBV7-8 and TRBJ2-1): GAGVSQSPRYKVAKRGQDVALRCDPISGHVSLFWYQQALGQGPEFLTYFQNEAQLDKSGLPSDRFFAERPEGSVSTLKIQRTQQEDSAVYLCASSPATGDNEQFFGPGTRLTVL.

This chain joins TRBV6-5 and TRBJ1-2; 8 bases fit TRBD1. V dropped 7 bases and J dropped 4; count of bases not matched to a gene: 8. The CDR3 runs 14 residues. CDR1 is MNHEY, CDR2 SVGAGI, per germline. The CDR3 here is CASTRTGFVYGYTF. DNA of the CDR3: TGTGCCAGCACCCGGACAGGGTTCGTCTATGGCTACACCTTC.

This chain connects TRBV30 to TRBJ1-5; 9 bases align to TRBD1. V was pared by 3 bases and J by 6 bases, with 9 bases of the junction left unmatched. Germline V gene lookup returns CDR1 GTSNPN and CDR2 SVGIG (reference sequence). The CDR3 is made up of 15 amino acids. CDR3 in amino acids: CAWRSGTGPSQPQHF. The CDR3, as DNA: TGTGCCTGGAGGTCCGGGACAGGGCCCAGTCAGCCCCAGCATTTT.

The rearrangement uses TRBV4-2 and TRBJ2-7; 9 nucleotides line up with TRBD1. The CDR3 sequence is 17 residues long. V dropped 0 bases and J dropped 5; count of bases not matched to a gene: 11. Germline-derived CDR1 and CDR2 are LGHNA and YNFKEQ. The CDR3 DNA reads TGTGCCAGCAGCCAAGAGTACAGCGGGACAGGGAACCACGAGCAGTACTTC. It translates to CASSQEYSGTGNHEQYF.

This clone has just one count. The V call is TRBV5-1, the J call TRBJ1-4, with D unresolved. The length of the CDR3 is 13 residues. V was trimmed by 5 bases and J by 7 bases, leaving 12 bases between them. CDR1 and CDR2 from the germline V gene are SGHRS and YFSETQ. The CDR3, as DNA: TGCGCCAGCAGGAATGAGGGTTTTGAAAAACTGTTTTTT. Residues: CASRNEGFEKLFF. The whole variable domain, filled in from reference TRBV5-1 and TRBJ1-4, reads KAGVTQTPRYLIKTRGQQVTLSCSPISGHRSVSWYQQTPGQGLQFLFEYFSETQRNKGNFPGRFSGRQFSNSRSEMNVSTLELGDSALYLCASRNEGFEKLFFGSGTQLSVL.

The chain uses TRBV7-3 and TRBJ2-1, with 8 bases aligning to TRBD2. Trimming cost V 2 bases and J 7 bases; bases outside gene matches: 7. The CDR3 contains 15 residues. The germline CDR1 and CDR2 sequences are SGHTA and FQGTGA. CDR3 residues: CASSLGGTRGNEQFF. The CDR3 nucleotides read TGTGCCAGCAGCTTAGGAGGGACTAGAGGGAATGAGCAGTTCTTC.

The chain employs TRBV9 and TRBJ1-6, with D tentatively TRBD1 (6 bases). V was trimmed by 0 bases and J by 10 bases, leaving 17 bases between them. The germline gives CDR1 SGDLS, CDR2 YYNGEE. This CDR3 has 16 amino acids. The CDR3 reads CASSVGSGTWESPLHF. The CDR3 DNA sequence: TGTGCCAGCAGCGTAGGATCGGGGACATGGGAGTCACCCCTCCACTTT.

The chain combines TRBV13 with TRBJ1-1; D is uncertain. Trimming took off 3 bases at V and 4 bases at J, with 15 bases between the two ends. Per the germline V gene, CDR1 is PRHDT and CDR2 is FYEKMQ (reference sequence). The CDR3 sequence is 15 residues long. The CDR3 loop is CASSLRADLSTEAFF. The DNA of the CDR3 is TGTGCCAGCAGCTTGAGGGCGGACCTTAGCACTGAAGCTTTCTTT.

The table lists this clone with a few counts. This chain links TRBV5-6 with TRBJ1-6; TRBD1 is a possible D gene (6 bases). V lost 4 bases to trimming and J lost 6 bases, with 11 bases between them. Germline V gene data show CDR1 as SGHDT and CDR2 as YYEEEE. This CDR3 region has 14 residues. The CDR3 sequence is CASSNRVGNSPLHF. The CDR3 nucleotides read TGTGCCAGCAGCAACAGGGTCGGTAATTCACCCCTCCACTTT.

The J gene is TRBJ2-1, the V gene TRBV3-1 (or the pseudogene TRBV3-2), with D possibly matching TRBD1 (5 bases). Germline values: CDR1 LGHDT, CDR2 YNNKEL (reference sequence). This CDR3 region has 15 residues. Trimming removed 0 bases at V and 8 bases at J, with 14 bases between. CDR3 loop: CASSQDLVGVYEQFF. CDR3 nucleotides: TGTGCCAGCAGCCAAGACTTGGTAGGGGTATATGAGCAGTTCTTC.

The rearrangement joins TRBV28 to TRBJ2-1; 7 bases are a match to TRBD1. The ends lost 6 bases at V and 6 bases at J; junction bases unmatched: 8. Germline V gene lookup returns CDR1 MDHEN and CDR2 SYDVKM. The length of the CDR3 is 14 residues. The chain's CDR3 is CASRAGQVGNEQFF. DNA for the CDR3: TGTGCCAGCAGAGCAGGACAGGTCGGCAATGAGCAGTTCTTC.

This clone was recorded a few times. The V call is TRBV3-1 (or the pseudogene TRBV3-2), the J call TRBJ1-4, with 10 bases fitting TRBD1. The CDR3 spans 15 residues. In germline, CDR1 is LGHDT, CDR2 YNNKEL (reference sequence). V trimming: 3 bases; J trimming: 10 bases; junction bases outside the gene matches: 8. DNA of the CDR3: TGTGCCAGCAGCCAGAGGGACAGGGGTTCTGGAAAACTGTTTTTT. It specifies CASSQRDRGSGKLFF.

The CDR3 DNA reads TGTGCCAGTAGGCAGGCGCGGGGGTGGTCCCCCGCGGGCTACACCTTC. Translated, it gives CASRQARGWSPAGYTF. The J gene is TRBJ1-2, the V gene TRBV19; tentatively, D is TRBD1 (5 bases). Trimming cost V 6 bases and J 8 bases, with 25 bases left between them. Germline lookup yields CDR1 LNHDA and CDR2 SQIVND (reference sequence). This CDR3 is 16 amino acids long.

This chain links TRBV4-1 with TRBJ1-1; D not certain. The CDR3 totals 14 residues. Germline V gene lookup returns CDR1 MGHRA and CDR2 YSYEKL. The V end was cut by 0 bases, the J end by 5 bases, with 10 bases between. CDR3 sequence: CASSQDQVRTEAFF. In DNA form, the CDR3 reads TGCGCCAGCAGCCAAGATCAGGTTCGGACTGAAGCTTTCTTT.

In the case of this clone: One junction end disagrees with the germline gene, perhaps due to a read error. The V gene is TRBV19, the J gene TRBJ1-1; TRBD1 matches at 9 bases. CDR3 size: 15 residues. The germline V gene encodes CDR1 LNHDA and CDR2 SQIVND (reference sequence). CDR3 residues: CASSPSPTGGTETFF. Written as DNA, the CDR3 is TGTGCCAGTAGTCCCAGCCCGACAGGGGGAACTGAAACTTTCTTT. Full variable domain (missing parts from reference TRBV19 and TRBJ1-1): DGGITQSPKYLFRKEGQNVTLSCEQNLNHDAMYWYRQDPGQGLRLIYYSQIVNDFQKGDIAEGYSVSREKKESFPLTVTSAQKNPTAFYLCASSPSPTGGTETFFGQGTRLTVV.

A few counts support this clone. The V call is TRBV5-5, the J call TRBJ1-1, with D tentatively TRBD1 (5 bases). The CDR3 totals 15 residues. Per the germline V gene, CDR1 is SGHKS and CDR2 is YYEKEE (reference sequence). The V end lost 1 base, the J end lost 6 bases, and 16 bases lay between the germline ends. The DNA for the CDR3 is TGTGCCAGCAGCTTGTACGGGGGAGGGAGCTCTGAAGCTTTCTTT. Its protein is CASSLYGGGSSEAFF. The full variable domain, in which reference TRBV5-5 and TRBJ1-1 provide the parts outside the CDR3, is DAGVTQSPTHLIKTRGQQVTLRCSPISGHKSVSWYQQVLGQGPQFIFQYYEKEERGRGNFPDRFSARQFPNYSSELNVNALLLGDSALYLCASSLYGGGSSEAFFGQGTRLTVV.

The chain combines TRBV7-2 with TRBJ2-2; D may be TRBD2 (5 bases). The CDR3 length is 15 residues. CDR1 is SGHTA and CDR2 is FQGNSA in the germline V gene. Trimming took 5 bases from V and 3 from J, leaving 13 bases between them. The CDR3 DNA reads as TGTGCCAGCAGCCCTCGGGGATCTTACACCGGGGAGCTGTTTTTT. Translated, it gives CASSPRGSYTGELFF.